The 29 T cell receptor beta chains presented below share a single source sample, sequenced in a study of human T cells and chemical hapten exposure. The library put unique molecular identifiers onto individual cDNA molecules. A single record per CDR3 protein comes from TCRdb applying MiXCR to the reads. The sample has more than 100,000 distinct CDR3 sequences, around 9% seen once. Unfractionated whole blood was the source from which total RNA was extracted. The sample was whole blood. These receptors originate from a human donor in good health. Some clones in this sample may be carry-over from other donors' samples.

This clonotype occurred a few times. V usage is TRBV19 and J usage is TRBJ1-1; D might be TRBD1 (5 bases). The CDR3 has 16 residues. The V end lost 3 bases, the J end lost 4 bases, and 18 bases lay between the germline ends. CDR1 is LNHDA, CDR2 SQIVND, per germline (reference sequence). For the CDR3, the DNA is TGTGCCAGTAGTATTTCACATCAAGAAAGGGGCACTGAAGCTTTCTTT. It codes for CASSISHQERGTEAFF.

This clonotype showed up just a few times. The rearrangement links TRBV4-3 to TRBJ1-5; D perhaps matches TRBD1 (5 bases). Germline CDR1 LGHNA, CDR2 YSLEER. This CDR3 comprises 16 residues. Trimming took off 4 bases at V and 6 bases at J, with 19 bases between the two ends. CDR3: CASSRGVGEVGQPQHF. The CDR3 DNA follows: TGCGCCAGCAGCCGAGGGGTCGGGGAGGTCGGTCAGCCCCAGCATTTT.

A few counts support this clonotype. The CDR3 sequence: CASSPTTSGGTYEQYF. For the CDR3, the DNA is TGTGCCAGCAGCCCTACGACTAGCGGGGGGACTTACGAGCAGTACTTC. The chain joins TRBV7-6 to TRBJ2-7, with 13 bases matching TRBD2. With 5 bases clipped from V and 4 bases from J, the junction kept 8 bases outside the gene matches. Germline CDR1 reads SGHVS; CDR2 reads FNYEAQ. The CDR3 sequence is 16 residues long.

In DNA form, the CDR3 reads TGTGCCAGCAGCCGCCCAAACGGGGAGCTGTTTTTT. Its translation: CASSRPNGELFF. The chain recombines TRBV7-6 with TRBJ2-2; no clear D. This CDR3 region has 12 residues. Germline assignment: CDR1 SGHVS and CDR2 FNYEAQ. Trimming shortened V by 5 bases and J by 7 bases, and 8 bases separated the two germline ends.

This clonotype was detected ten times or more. The CDR3, as DNA: TGCAGTTCCATCGCCGGGACACCAGATTCACCCCTCCACTTT. Translation gives CSSIAGTPDSPLHF. This chain connects TRBV20-1 to TRBJ1-6, with D maybe TRBD1 (6 bases). The CDR3 is made up of 14 amino acids. V lost 8 bases to trimming and J lost 8 bases, with 19 bases between them. Germline values: CDR1 DFQATT, CDR2 SNEGSKA (reference sequence).

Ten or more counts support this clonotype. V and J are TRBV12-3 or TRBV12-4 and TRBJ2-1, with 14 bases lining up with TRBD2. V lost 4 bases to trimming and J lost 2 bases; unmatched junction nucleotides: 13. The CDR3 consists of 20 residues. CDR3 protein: CASSSGPGLAGEYAYNEQFF. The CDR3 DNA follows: TGTGCCAGCAGTTCCGGTCCGGGACTAGCGGGAGAGTACGCCTACAATGAGCAGTTCTTC.

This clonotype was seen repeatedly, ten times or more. DNA of the CDR3: TGTGCCAGCAGCTTGCAGGGAATGAACACTGAAGCTTTCTTT. This gives the protein CASSLQGMNTEAFF. The V and J genes are TRBV5-8 and TRBJ1-1, with D possibly TRBD1 on 5 matching bases. Germline-derived CDR1 and CDR2 are SGHTS and YDEGEE. The length of the CDR3 is 14 residues. Trimming took off 1 base at V and 0 bases at J, with 7 bases between the two ends.

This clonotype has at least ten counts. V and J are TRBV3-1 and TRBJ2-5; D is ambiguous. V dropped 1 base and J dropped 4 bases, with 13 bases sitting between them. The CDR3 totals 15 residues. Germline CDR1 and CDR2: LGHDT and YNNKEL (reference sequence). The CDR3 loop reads CASSQAYRIGETQYF. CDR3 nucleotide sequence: TGTGCCAGCAGCCAAGCCTACCGAATCGGAGAGACCCAGTACTTC.

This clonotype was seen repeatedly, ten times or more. CDR3 DNA: TGCGCCAGCAGCTTGGGGGGGACAGGCAGAGAAGCTTTCTTT. Translating it yields CASSLGGTGREAFF. The chain carries TRBV5-1 and TRBJ1-1; TRBD1 matches 8 bases. Germline V CDR1 and CDR2: SGHRS, YFSETQ. Trimming removed 0 bases from V and 8 bases from J; junction bases left unmatched: 6. There are 14 residues in the CDR3.

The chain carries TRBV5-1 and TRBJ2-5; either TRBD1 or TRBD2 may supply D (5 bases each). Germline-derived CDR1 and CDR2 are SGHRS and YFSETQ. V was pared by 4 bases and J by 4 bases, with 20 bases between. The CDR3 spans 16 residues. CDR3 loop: CASSGRSRGARETQYF. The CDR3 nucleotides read TGCGCCAGCAGCGGGAGAAGTAGGGGCGCACGAGAGACCCAGTACTTC.

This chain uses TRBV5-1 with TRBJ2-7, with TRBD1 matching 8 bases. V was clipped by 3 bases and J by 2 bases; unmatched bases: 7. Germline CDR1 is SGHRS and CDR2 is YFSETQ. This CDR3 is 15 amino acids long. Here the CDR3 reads CASSSNPTGAYEQYF. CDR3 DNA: TGCGCCAGCAGCTCCAACCCGACAGGGGCCTACGAGCAGTACTTC.

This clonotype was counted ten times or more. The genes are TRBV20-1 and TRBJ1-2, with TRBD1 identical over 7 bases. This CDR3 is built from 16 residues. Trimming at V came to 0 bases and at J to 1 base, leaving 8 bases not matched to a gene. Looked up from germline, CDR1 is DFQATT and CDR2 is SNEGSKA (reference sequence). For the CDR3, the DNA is TGCAGTGCTAGAGATGATTGGGACAGCCTTAACTATGGCTACACCTTC. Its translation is CSARDDWDSLNYGYTF.

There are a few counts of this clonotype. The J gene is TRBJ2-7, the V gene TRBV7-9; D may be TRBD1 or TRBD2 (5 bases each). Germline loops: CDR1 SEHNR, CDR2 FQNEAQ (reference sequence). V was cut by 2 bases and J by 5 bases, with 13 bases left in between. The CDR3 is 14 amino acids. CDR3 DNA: TGTGCCAGCAGCTTACGAGCAGGGCGGGACGAGCAGTACTTC. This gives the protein CASSLRAGRDEQYF.

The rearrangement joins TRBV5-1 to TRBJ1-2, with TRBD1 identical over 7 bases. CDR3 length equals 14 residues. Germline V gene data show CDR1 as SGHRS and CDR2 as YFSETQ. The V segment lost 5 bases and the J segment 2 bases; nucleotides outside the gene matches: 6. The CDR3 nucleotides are TGCGCCAGCAGATCGACGGGACAGAACTATGGCTACACCTTC. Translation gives CASRSTGQNYGYTF.

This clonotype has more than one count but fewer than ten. The CDR3 reads CASSSSGTQETQYF. CDR3 coding DNA: TGTGCCAGCAGTTCCTCAGGGACACAAGAGACCCAGTACTTC. The chain has TRBV2 and TRBJ2-5, with D possibly being TRBD1 (6 bases). Between the trimmed V and J ends, which lost 5 bases and 2 bases, there was a span of 12 bases. The length of the CDR3 is 14 residues. CDR1 is SNHLY, CDR2 FYNNEI, per germline.

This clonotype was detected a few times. For the CDR3, the DNA is TGTGCCATCAGTGGGCTAGCGGGAGGCCAAACCTACAATGAGCAGTTCTTC. Translating gives CAISGLAGGQTYNEQFF. This chain connects TRBV10-3 to TRBJ2-1; the match to TRBD2 covers 11 bases. The CDR3 is 17 amino acids. Per the germline V gene, CDR1 is ENHRY and CDR2 is SYGVKD. Trimming took 4 bases from V and 2 from J; bases not matched to a gene: 7.

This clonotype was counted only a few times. CDR3 residues: CASSYEGDTQYF. CDR3 coding DNA: TGTGCCAGCAGTTATGAGGGAGATACGCAGTATTTT. The chain recombines TRBV6-2 or TRBV6-3 with TRBJ2-3, with D perhaps matching TRBD2 (5 bases). The CDR3 runs 12 residues. The ends were cut back, 3 bases at V and 5 bases at J, with 6 bases in the middle. In germline, CDR1 is MNHEY, CDR2 SVGEGT.

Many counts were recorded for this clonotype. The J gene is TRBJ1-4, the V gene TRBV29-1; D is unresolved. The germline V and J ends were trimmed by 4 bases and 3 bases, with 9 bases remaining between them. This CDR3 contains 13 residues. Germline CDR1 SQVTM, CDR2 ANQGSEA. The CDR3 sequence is CSVVAGANEKLFF. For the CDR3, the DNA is TGCAGCGTTGTCGCTGGGGCTAATGAAAAACTGTTTTTT.

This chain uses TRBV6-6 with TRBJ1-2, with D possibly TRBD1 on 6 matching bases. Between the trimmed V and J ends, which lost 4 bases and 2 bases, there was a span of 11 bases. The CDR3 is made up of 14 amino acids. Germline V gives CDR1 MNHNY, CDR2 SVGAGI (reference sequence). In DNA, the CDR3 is TGTGCCAGCAGTTCTAGGACAGAGAACTATGGCTACACCTTC. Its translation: CASSSRTENYGYTF.

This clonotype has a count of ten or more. This CDR3 is CASSLSAEISYEQYF. CDR3 DNA: TGTGCCAGCAGCTTGAGTGCGGAAATCTCCTACGAGCAGTACTTC. The gene calls are TRBV5-6 and TRBJ2-7, with D unresolved. Trimming stripped 1 base from V and 0 bases from J, with 11 bases between. CDR1 is SGHDT and CDR2 is YYEEEE in the germline V gene. This CDR3 contains 15 residues.

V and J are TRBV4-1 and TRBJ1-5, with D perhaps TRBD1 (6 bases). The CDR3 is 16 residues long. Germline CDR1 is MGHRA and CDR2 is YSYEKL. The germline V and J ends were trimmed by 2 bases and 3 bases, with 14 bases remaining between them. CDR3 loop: CASSQTKQGNNQPQHF. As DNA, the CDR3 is TGCGCCAGCAGCCAAACTAAGCAGGGGAACAATCAGCCCCAGCATTTT.

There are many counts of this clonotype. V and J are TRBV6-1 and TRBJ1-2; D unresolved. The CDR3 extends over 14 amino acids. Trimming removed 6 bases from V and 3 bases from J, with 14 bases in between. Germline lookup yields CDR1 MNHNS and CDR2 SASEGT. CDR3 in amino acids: CASSFRELDYGYTF. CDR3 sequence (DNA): TGTGCCAGCAGCTTCCGGGAATTGGACTATGGCTACACCTTC.

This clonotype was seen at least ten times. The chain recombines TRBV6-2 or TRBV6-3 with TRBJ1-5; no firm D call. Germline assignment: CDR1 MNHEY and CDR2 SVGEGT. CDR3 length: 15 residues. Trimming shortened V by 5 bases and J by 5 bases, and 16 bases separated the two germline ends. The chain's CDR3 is CASSNLETLDQPQHF. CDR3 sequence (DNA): TGTGCCAGCAGTAACTTGGAGACACTCGATCAGCCCCAGCATTTT.

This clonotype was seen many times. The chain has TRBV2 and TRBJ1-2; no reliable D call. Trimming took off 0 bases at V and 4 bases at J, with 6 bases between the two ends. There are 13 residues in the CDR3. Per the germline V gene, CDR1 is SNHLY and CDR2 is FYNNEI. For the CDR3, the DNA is TGTGCCAGCAGTGAAGCGGAAGGCTATGGCTACACCTTC. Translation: CASSEAEGYGYTF. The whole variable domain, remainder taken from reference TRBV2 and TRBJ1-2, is EPEVTQTPSHQVTQMGQEVILRCVPISNHLYFYWYRQILGQKVEFLVSFYNNEISEKSEIFDDQFSVERPDGSNFTLKIRSTKLEDSAMYFCASSEAEGYGYTFGSGTRLTVV.

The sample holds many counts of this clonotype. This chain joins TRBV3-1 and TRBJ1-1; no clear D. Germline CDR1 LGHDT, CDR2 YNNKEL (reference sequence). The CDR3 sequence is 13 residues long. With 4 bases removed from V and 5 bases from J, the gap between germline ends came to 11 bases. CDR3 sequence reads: CASSPSLGTEAFF. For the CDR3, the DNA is TGTGCCAGCAGCCCGTCCCTGGGGACTGAAGCTTTCTTT.

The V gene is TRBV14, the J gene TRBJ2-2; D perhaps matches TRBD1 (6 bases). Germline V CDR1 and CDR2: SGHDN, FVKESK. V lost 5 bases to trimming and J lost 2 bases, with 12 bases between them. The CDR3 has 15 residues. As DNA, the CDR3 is TGTGCCAGCAGCTCCCGGACAGTCAACACCGGGGAGCTGTTTTTT. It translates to CASSSRTVNTGELFF.

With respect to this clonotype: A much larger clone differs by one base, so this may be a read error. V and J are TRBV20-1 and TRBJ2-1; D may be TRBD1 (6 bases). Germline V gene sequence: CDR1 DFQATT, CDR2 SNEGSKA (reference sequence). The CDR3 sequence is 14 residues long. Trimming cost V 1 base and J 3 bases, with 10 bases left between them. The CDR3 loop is CSARGTDDYNEQFF. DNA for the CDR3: TGCAGTGCTAGAGGGACAGATGACTACAATGAGCAGTTCTTC.

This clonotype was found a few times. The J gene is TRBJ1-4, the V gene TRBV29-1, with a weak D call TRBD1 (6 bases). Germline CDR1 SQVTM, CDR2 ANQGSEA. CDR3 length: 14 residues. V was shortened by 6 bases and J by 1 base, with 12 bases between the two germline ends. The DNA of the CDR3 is TGCAGCGTCGGGGGCCTTCTAACTAATGAAAAACTGTTTTTT. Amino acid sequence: CSVGGLLTNEKLFF.

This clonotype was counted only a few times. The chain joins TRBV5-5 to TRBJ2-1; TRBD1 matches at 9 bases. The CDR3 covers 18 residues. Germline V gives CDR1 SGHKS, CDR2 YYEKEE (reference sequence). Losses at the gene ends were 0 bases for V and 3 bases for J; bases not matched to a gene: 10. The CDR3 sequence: CASSLDTTGGGNYNEQFF. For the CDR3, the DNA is TGTGCCAGCAGCTTGGACACGACAGGGGGTGGAAACTACAATGAGCAGTTCTTC.